This T cell receptor (beta chain) came from a study of OX40 agonist ivuxolimab in advanced cancers. About the study: Therapy given before enrollment (anti-PD-1, anti-PD-L1 or anti-CTLA-4) was allowed, and 30% to 50% had some.

Findings and caveats of the study: The study observed clonal expansion of CD4+ and CD8+ blood T cells by week 6 at 0.1 to 3.0 mg/kg.

Germline V gene data show CDR1 as SGDLS and CDR2 as YYNGEE. There are 16 residues in the CDR3. V lost 0 bases, J lost 2 bases, and 14 bases lay in between. Note on this clone: What it binds is unknown.

Assay: immunoSEQ multiplex PCR; the TCRdb copy retains only in-frame clones and omits some. Of roughly 43,000 clones in the sample, around 88% were seen once. The gene calls are TRBV9 and TRBJ2-5, with D perhaps matching TRBD2 (7 bases). The clonotype originates from an adult with an advanced solid tumor such as melanoma, head and neck, liver or kidney cancer. Sequenced here: CD4+ or CD8+ T cells sorted from blood, sampled in a trial of the OX40 agonist ivuxolimab. The CDR3 DNA sequence: TGTGCCAGCAGCGTAGCGGCCAGCGGGACACAAGAGACCCAGTACTTC. It is translated as CASSVAASGTQETQYF.